This TCR beta chain was sequenced in a study of CD8 T cells in Susac syndrome. Findings and caveats of the study: The number of individuals included in the study's TCR sequencing and HLA analysis was acknowledged as relatively small.

This clonotype was seen just once. The antigen remains undetermined. Reverse transcription of roughly 0.45 to 1 ug RNA was performed with random hexamers. TCRdb used MiXCR to reprocess the immunoSEQ multiplex PCR reads, holding one entry per CDR3 protein. The sample has some 200,000 distinct CDR3 sequences; under 97% are singletons. The CDR3 loop spans 15 amino acids. Germline CDR1 LGHDT, CDR2 YNNKEL (reference sequence). Trimming took off 0 bases at V and 6 bases at J, with 12 bases between the two ends. This TCR was recovered from a human donor with Susac syndrome. The sequenced sample was CD4+ T cells from PBMCs. The chain recombines TRBV3-1 with TRBJ1-5, with D perhaps TRBD1 (6 bases). The CDR3 sequence is CASSQDNRVRQPQHF. The CDR3 DNA is TGTGCCAGCAGCCAAGATAACAGGGTACGTCAGCCCCAGCATTTT.